Listed here is a single TCR beta chain. No antigen is known for it. Germline V gene lookup returns CDR1 SGHDT and CDR2 YYEEEE. The CDR3 is 13 amino acids. V shed 5 bases and J 2 bases; nucleotides not matched to a gene: 1. This entry comes from a study of Ad26.COV2.S vaccination and SARS-CoV-2 variants. Study-wide findings and caveats: It was vaccine recipients, not placebo recipients, who had the higher spike-specific TCR breadth.

The assay was immunoSEQ multiplex PCR, and TCRdb's table has in-frame clones only and misses some. The sample records 400,000 to 500,000 clones, about 91% being singletons. Treatment defined: about 20 received Ad26.COV2.S at low or high dose, single or two shots; several received placebo; per-sample allocation not given. Repertoires come from day 63 after the first vaccine or placebo injection. This TCR was recovered from a person aged 18-65 years who received the Ad26.COV2.S COVID-19 vaccine or a placebo. The sample was peripheral blood, taken in a trial of Ad26.COV2.S vaccine versus placebo. The chain combines TRBV5-6 with TRBJ1-2; TRBD1 agrees at 9 bases. CDR3: CASRGTGNYGYTF. CDR3 DNA: TGTGCCAGCAGGGGGACAGGGAACTATGGCTACACCTTC.